This T cell receptor (beta chain) originates from a study of T cell responses to AZD1222 COVID-19 vaccine. Study results and limitations: Donors in the cohort were predominantly white British and more often female, and clonal diversity was possibly underestimated. Spike-wide vaccine-associated CD4 TCRs dominated at 160-218 and 743-854.

Deletions cut 8 bases from V and 2 bases from J, with 15 bases between. The CDR3 totals 14 residues. The germline gives CDR1 KGHSH, CDR2 LQKENI. This clone occurred once. Its antigen is still unknown. Only in-frame clones appear in the TCRdb table, and some are missing; sequencing was by immunoSEQ multiplex PCR. The sample holds more than 90,000 clones, roughly 90% seen once. The receptor comes from an adult in good health. The V gene is TRBV18, the J gene TRBJ2-5; tentative D call: TRBD1 (6 bases). The sample here was peripheral blood, taken on day 0 of AZD1222 vaccination. DNA for the CDR3: TGTGCCAGCGCCATTCAGGGGATACAAGAGACCCAGTACTTC. Translating gives CASAIQGIQETQYF.